This TCR beta chain was recorded in a study of blood T cell repertoires in COVID-19. Trimming took 0 bases from V and 3 from J, leaving 15 bases between them. This CDR3 contains 16 residues. The germline V gene has CDR1 SGHDN and CDR2 FVKESK. In the original processing: By means of reference gene primer amplification, nucleated cell counts were estimated. Profiling relied on immunoSEQ multiplex PCR, and the TCRdb table lists in-frame clones only, not all of them. For V, J and clone size, that table is used; D and trimming come from the DNA. Seen here are roughly 39,000 clones, over 85% observed once, and the top ten hold 3.5% to 5%.

This sequence originates from a human donor with active COVID-19. The donor label of this sample is uncertain. The rearrangement uses TRBV14 and TRBJ2-7; D is undetermined. The sequenced sample was peripheral blood. CDR3 DNA: TGTGCCAGCAGCCAAGATCGGAACAGAGAGAGCTACGAGCAGTACTTC. Protein sequence: CASSQDRNRESYEQYF.